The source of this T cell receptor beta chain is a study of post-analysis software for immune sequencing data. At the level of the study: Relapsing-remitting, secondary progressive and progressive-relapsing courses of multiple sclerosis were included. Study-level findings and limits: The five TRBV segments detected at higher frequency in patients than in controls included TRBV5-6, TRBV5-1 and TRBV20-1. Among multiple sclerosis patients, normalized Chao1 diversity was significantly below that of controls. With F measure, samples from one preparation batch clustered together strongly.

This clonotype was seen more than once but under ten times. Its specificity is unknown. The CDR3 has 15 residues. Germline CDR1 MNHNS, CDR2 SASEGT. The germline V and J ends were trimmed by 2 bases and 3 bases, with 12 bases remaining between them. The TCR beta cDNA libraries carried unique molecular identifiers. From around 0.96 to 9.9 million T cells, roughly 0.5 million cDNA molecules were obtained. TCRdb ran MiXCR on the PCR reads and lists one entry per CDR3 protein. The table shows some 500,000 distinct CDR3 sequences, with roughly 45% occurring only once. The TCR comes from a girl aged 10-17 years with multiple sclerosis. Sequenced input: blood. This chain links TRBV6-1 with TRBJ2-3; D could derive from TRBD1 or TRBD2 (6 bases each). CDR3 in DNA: TGTGCCAGCAGTGAATTGCAGGGGAGGACAGATACGCAGTATTTT. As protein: CASSELQGRTDTQYF.